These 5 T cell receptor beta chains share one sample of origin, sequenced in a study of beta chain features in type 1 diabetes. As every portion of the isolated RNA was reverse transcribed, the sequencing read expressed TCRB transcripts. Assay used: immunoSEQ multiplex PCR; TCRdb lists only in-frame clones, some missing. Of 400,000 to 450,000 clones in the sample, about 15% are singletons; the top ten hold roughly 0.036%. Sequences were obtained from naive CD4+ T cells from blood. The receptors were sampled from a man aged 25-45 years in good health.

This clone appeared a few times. Written as DNA, the CDR3 is TGTGCCAGCAGCTTATATAGTCTGGCCACAGATACGCAGTATTTT. Translated: CASSLYSLATDTQYF. The chain couples TRBV7-2 to TRBJ2-3, with D unresolved. V was trimmed by 2 bases and J by 2 bases, leaving 11 bases between them. Germline CDR1 SGHTA, CDR2 FQGNSA. The CDR3 sequence is 15 residues long. The full variable domain, its missing parts supplied by reference TRBV7-2 and TRBJ2-3, is GAGVSQSPSNKVTEKGKDVELRCDPISGHTALYWYRQSLGQGLEFLIYFQGNSAPDKSGLPSDRFSAERTGGSVSTLTIQRTQQEDSAVYLCASSLYSLATDTQYFGPGTRLTVL.

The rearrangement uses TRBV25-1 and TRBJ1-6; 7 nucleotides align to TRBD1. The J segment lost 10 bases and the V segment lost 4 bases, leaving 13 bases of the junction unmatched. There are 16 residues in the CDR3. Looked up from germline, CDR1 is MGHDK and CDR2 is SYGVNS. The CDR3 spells CASSGYKQGRQSPLHF. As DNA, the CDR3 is TGTGCCAGCAGTGGATATAAACAGGGGAGGCAATCACCCCTCCACTTT. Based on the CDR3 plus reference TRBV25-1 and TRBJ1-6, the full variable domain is EADIYQTPRYLVIGTGKKITLECSQTMGHDKMYWYQQDPGMELHLIHYSYGVNSTEKGDLSSESTVSRIRTEHFPLTLESARPSHTSQYLCASSGYKQGRQSPLHFGNGTRLTVT.

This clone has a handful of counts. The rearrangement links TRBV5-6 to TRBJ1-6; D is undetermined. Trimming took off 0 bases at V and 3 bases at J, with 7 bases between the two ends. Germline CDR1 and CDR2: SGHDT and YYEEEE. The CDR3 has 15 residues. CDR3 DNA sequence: TGTGCCAGCAGCTTGGAAAGACACTATAATTCACCCCTCCACTTT. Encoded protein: CASSLERHYNSPLHF.

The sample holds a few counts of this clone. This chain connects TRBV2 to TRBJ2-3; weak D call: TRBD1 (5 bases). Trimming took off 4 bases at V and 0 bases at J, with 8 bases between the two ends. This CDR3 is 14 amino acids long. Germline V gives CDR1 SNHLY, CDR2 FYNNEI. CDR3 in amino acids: CASSVRGSTDTQYF. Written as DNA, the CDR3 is TGTGCCAGCAGTGTAAGGGGTAGCACAGATACGCAGTATTTT.

CDR3 residues: CASAGGVNEQFF. CDR3 DNA: TGTGCCTCAGCGGGAGGGGTCAATGAGCAGTTCTTC. This sequence joins TRBV30 and TRBJ2-1; 10 nucleotides agree with TRBD2. Germline lookup yields CDR1 GTSNPN and CDR2 SVGIG (reference sequence). V lost 7 bases and J lost 6; bases outside the gene matches: 3. The CDR3 totals 12 residues.